Detailed here is one T cell receptor beta chain. Its binding antigen is unknown. No qualities accompany the bases; no much larger clone lies one base away. Trimming at the junction amounts to 5 bases on V and 4 bases on J, and the germline ends lie 19 bases apart. CDR1 is given as SGHRS and CDR2 as YFSETQ, both from the germline V gene. The CDR3 spans 15 residues, from the cysteine through the phenylalanine. The kept DNA is CDR3 alone, 45 bases in frame from the first base. This entry belongs to a study of circulating tumor DNA in untreated peripheral T-cell lymphoma (dated by TCRdb to the early 2020s). Tumor-specific TCR clonotypes were identified by sequencing baseline tumor tissue collected before treatment. In a trial, the study monitored patients with peripheral T-cell lymphoma who were getting frontline treatment by applying next-generation sequencing to their T-cell receptor sequences. Results and caveats for the whole study, not just this receptor: Tumor-specific clonotypes were found in over 75% of patients, coming from roughly 88% of baseline tissues and roughly 69% of baseline serum samples.

The method was the immunoSEQ multiplex PCR assay. Imported from immuneACCESS, the table was reduced by TCRdb to in-frame sequences with V and J called. These copies leave out some clones; in studies compared against another copy, an unresolved V gene accounts for under half, and the cause of the remainder is not known. Present in this sample are under 3,000 clones, 60% to 75% of which were seen just once. Of the sample, around 8.5% is held by the ten largest clones. The source material was tumor tissue. This chain joins TRBV5-1 to TRBJ2-7; a confident D gene designation cannot be given. This receptor was taken from a human donor with peripheral T-cell lymphoma. In nucleotide form, the sequence is TGCGCCAGCAGATGGGGAAGCTACTCCTCTTACGAGCAGTACTTC. The encoded protein is CASRWGSYSSYEQYF. With the rest looked up from the reference TRBV5-1 and TRBJ2-7 genes rather than sequenced, the full variable domain is KAGVTQTPRYLIKTRGQQVTLSCSPISGHRSVSWYQQTPGQGLQFLFEYFSETQRNKGNFPGRFSGRQFSNSRSEMNVSTLELGDSALYLCASRWGSYSSYEQYFGPGTRLTVT.